This TCR beta chain was documented in a study of identical twins. Between the trimmed V and J ends, which lost 1 base and 4 bases, there was a span of 7 bases. Germline V gene lookup returns CDR1 MNHEY and CDR2 SVGAGI. This CDR3 spans 13 amino acids. Findings and caveats of the study: In zero-insertion analyses, partial confounding could arise from invariant MAIT and iNKT cells.

TCRdb redid the calling of the 5' RACE reads with MiXCR, one entry per CDR3 protein. The sample includes around 230,000 distinct CDR3 sequences, about a tenth of them seen just once. This clonotype was detected only a few times. Its antigen is as yet unknown. The sequence derives from a woman aged 18-29 years in good health. The rearrangement links TRBV6-5 to TRBJ2-5; D is unclear. The sample comprised memory (CD45RO+) T cells sorted from blood. The CDR3 loop reads CASSYFVGETQYF. The CDR3 DNA sequence: TGTGCCAGCAGTTACTTTGTGGGAGAGACCCAGTACTTC.